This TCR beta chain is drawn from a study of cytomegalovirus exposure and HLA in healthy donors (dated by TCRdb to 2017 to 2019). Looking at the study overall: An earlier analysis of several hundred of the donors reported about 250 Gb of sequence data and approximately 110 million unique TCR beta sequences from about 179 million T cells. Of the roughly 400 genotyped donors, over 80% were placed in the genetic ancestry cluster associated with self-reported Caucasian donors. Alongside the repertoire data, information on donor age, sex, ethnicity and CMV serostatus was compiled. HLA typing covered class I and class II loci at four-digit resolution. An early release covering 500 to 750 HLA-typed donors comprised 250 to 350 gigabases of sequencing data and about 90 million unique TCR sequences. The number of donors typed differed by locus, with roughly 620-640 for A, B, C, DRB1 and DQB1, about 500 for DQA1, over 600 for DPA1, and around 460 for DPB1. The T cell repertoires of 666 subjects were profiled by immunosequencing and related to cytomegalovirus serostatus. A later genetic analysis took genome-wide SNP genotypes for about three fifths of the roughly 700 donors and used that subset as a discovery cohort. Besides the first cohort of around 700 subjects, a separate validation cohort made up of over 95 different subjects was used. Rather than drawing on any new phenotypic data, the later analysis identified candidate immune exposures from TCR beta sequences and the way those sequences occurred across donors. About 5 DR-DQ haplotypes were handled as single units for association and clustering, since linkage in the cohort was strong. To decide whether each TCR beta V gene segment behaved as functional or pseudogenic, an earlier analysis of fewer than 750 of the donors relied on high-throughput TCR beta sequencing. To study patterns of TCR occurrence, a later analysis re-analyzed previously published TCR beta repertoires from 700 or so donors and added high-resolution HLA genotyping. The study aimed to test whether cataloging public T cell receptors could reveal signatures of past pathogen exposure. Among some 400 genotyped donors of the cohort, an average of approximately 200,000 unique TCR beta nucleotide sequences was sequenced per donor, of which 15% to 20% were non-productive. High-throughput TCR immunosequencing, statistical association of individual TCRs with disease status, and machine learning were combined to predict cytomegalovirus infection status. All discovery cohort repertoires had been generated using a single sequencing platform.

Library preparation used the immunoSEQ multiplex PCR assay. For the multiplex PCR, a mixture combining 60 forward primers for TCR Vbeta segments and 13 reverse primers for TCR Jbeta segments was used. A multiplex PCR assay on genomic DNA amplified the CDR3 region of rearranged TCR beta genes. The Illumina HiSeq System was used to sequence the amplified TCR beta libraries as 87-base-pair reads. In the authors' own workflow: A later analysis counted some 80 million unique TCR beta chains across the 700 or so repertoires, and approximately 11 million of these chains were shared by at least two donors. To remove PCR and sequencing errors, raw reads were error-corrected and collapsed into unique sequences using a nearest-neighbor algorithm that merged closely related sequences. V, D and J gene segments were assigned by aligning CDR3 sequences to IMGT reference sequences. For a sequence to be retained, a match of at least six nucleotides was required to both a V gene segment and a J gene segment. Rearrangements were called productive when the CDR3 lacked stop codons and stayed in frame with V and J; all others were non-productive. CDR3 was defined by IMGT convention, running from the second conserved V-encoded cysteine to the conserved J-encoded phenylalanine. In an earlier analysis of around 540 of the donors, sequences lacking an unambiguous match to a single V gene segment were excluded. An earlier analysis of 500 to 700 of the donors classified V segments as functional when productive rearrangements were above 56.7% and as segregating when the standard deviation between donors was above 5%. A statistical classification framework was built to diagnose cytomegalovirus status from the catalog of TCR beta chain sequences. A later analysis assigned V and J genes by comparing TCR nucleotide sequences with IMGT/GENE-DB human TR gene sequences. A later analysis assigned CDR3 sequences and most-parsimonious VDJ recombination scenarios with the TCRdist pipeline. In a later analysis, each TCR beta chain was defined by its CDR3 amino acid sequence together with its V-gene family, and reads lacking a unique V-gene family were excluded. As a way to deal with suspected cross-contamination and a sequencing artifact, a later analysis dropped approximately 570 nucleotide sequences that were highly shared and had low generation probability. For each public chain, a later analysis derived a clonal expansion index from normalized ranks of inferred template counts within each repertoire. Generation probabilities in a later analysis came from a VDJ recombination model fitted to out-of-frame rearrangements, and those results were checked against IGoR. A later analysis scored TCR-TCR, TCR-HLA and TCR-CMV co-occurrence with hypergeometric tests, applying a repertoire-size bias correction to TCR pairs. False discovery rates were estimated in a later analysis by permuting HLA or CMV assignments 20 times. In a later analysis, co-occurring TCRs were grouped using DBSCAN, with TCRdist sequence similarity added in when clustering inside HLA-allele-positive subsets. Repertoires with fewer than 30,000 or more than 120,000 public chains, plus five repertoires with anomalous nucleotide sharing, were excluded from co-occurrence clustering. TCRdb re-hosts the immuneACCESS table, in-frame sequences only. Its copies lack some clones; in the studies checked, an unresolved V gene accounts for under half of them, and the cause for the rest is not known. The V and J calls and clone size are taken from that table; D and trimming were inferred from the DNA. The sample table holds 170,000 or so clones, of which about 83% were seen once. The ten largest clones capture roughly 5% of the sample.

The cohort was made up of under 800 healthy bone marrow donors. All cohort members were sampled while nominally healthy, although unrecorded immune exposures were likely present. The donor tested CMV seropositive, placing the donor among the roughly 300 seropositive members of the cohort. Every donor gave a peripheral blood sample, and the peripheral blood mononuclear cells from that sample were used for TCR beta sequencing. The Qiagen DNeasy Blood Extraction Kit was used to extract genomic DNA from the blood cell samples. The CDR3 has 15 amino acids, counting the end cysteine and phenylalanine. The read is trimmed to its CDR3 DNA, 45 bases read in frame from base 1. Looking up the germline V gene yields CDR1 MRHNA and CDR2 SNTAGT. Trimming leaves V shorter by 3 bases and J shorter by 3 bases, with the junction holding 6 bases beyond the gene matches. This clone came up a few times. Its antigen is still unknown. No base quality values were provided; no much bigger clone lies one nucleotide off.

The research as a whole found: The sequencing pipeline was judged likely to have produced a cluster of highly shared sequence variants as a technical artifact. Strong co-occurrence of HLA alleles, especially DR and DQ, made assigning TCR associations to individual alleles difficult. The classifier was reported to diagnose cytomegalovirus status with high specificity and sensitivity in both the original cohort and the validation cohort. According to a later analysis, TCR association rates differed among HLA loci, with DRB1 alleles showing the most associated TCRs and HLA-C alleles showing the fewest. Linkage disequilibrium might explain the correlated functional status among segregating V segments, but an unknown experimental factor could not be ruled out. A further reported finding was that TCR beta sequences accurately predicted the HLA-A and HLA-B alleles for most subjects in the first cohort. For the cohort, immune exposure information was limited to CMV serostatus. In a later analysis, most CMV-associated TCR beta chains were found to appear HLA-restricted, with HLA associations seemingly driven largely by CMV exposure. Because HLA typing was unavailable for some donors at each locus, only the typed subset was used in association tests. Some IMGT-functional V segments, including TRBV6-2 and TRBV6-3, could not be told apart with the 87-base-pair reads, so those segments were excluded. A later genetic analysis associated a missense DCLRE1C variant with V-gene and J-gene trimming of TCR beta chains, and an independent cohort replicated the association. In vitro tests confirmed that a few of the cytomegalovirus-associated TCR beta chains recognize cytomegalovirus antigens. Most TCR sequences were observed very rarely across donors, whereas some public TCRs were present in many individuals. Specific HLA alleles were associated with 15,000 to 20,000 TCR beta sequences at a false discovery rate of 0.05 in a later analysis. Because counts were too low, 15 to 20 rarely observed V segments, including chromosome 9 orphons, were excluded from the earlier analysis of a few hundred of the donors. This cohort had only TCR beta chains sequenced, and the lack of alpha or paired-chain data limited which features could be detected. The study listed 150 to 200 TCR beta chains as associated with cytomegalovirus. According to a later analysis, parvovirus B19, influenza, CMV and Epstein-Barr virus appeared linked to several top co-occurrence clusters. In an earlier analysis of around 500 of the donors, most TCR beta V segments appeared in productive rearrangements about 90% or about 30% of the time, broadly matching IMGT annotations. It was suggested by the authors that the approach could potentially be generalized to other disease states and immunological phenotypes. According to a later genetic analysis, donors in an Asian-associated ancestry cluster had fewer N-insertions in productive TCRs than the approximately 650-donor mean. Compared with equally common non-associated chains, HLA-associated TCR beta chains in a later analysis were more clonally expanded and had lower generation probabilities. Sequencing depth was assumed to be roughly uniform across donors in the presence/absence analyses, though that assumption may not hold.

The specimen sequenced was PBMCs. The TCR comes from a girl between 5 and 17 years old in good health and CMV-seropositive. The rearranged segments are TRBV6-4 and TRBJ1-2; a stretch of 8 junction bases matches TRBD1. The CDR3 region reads CASSESGQGYYGYTF. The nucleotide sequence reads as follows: TGTGCCAGCAGTGAGTCCGGACAGGGCTACTATGGCTACACCTTC.